In its sample, the clone carrying this TCR beta chain was seen many times. This specimen belongs to a study of blood T cells in healthy people across ages. The germline V gene has CDR1 SEHNR and CDR2 FQNEAQ (reference sequence). V lost 2 bases, J lost 5 bases, and 12 bases lay in between. The length of the CDR3 is 15 residues. Sample-barcoded 5' priming and a J-beta primer mix drove a second PCR of about 6 to 12 cycles. TCRdb used MiXCR to reprocess the 5' RACE reads, holding one entry per CDR3 protein. Of more than 450,000 distinct CDR3 sequences in the sample, roughly a quarter are singletons; the top ten hold approximately 3.6%. The same specimen was also included in a second study, on T cells of mothers and their children.

Sequencing was performed on blood. The chain links TRBV7-9 to TRBJ1-4; D remains ambiguous. The TCR comes from a boy aged 2 to 9 in good health. The CDR3 DNA follows: TGTGCCAGCAGCTTACCACGCGGTCACAATGAAAAACTGTTTTTT. Translated, it gives CASSLPRGHNEKLFF.